This TCR beta chain was captured in a study of blood T cell repertoires in COVID-19. Study in general: There were acute and convalescent COVID-19 samples, and they came from the United States, Italy and Spain. PBMCs, B-cell-depleted T cells, or T cells provided the cDNA or gDNA that made up the material.

As handled by the study authors: Estimation of nucleated cell counts relied on the amplification of reference gene primers. The repertoire was sequenced with immunoSEQ multiplex PCR; TCRdb's copy has only in-frame clones and lacks some. D and trimming come from the DNA, and the V and J calls and clone size come from that table. The sample has roughly 100,000 clones, approximately 80% seen once. The V gene's germline CDR1 is SNHLY and CDR2 FYNNEI. The CDR3 runs 15 residues. V lost 5 bases, J lost 0 bases, and 11 bases lay in between. J is TRBJ2-4 and V is TRBV2; D might be TRBD2 (5 bases). The TCR originated in a man in his sixties with active or convalescent COVID-19. Material: peripheral blood. The CDR3 sequence: CASSSRELAKNIQYF. CDR3 DNA sequence: TGTGCCAGCAGTTCGAGGGAGCTAGCCAAAAACATTCAGTACTTC.